A selection of T cell receptor beta chains follows, all from one sample in a study of T cell responses to AZD1222 COVID-19 vaccine. The table came from immunoSEQ multiplex PCR; TCRdb's copy has only in-frame clones and leaves some out. Of over 95,000 clones in the sample, roughly 90% were seen once. Sequenced material: peripheral blood, taken on day 0 of AZD1222 vaccination. These receptors came from an adult in good health. The CDR3 runs from the conserved cysteine through the conserved F or W. Each record gives: clone size, J gene, V gene, CDR3 length, D gene, CDR3 DNA, CDR3 protein. D genes are given only for firm matches. Only part of the rows carry a size: once, few, many, or a class if the clone is expanded.

NA TRBJ2-7 TRBV10-1 14 NA TGCGCCAGTAAATACGGGGGGCACTCCTACGAGCAGTACTTC CASKYGGHSYEQYF
NA TRBJ1-1 TRBV7-2 15 NA TGTGCCAGCAGCGGACGTACAGGGATTAACACTGAAGCTTTCTTT CASSGRTGINTEAFF
NA TRBJ2-5 TRBV27 13 NA TGTGCCAGCAGTTTATCGCTCCAAGAGACCCAGTACTTC CASSLSLQETQYF
many TRBJ1-1 TRBV10-3 13 NA TGTGCCATCAGAACGTTGACCCCCCCTGAAGCTTTCTTT CAIRTLTPPEAFF
NA TRBJ1-2 TRBV7-2 15 NA TGTGCCAGCAGCTTCAAGGTAGATTCCAACTATGGCTACACCTTC CASSFKVDSNYGYTF
once TRBJ2-5 TRBV12-3/TRBV12-4 11 NA TGTGCCAGCAGAAGCGGGGAGACCCAGTACTTC CASRSGETQYF
NA TRBJ2-5 TRBV9 17 TRBD1 TGTGCCAGCAGCGTGGGCCCGGGACAGTACCCTCAAGAGACCCAGTACTTC CASSVGPGQYPQETQYF
medium-sized TRBJ2-2 TRBV6-1 15 NA TGTGCCAGCAGTGAAGGGGCTAGCCCCACCGGGGAGCTGTTTTTT CASSEGASPTGELFF
NA TRBJ1-2 TRBV28 16 TRBD1 TGTGCCAGCAGCTTAACGCGGGGACAGAGTAACTATGGCTACACCTTC CASSLTRGQSNYGYTF
once TRBJ2-7 TRBV13 14 NA TGTGCCAGCAGCCTCGCGTCCGGACTCTACGAGCAGTACTTC CASSLASGLYEQYF
NA TRBJ2-7 TRBV20-1 11 NA TGCAGTGCTAGAGGAGGGCACGAGCAGTACTTC CSARGGHEQYF
NA TRBJ2-5 TRBV24-1 15 TRBD2 TGTGCCACCAGTGACATGGGACTAGCCGAAGAGACCCAGTACTTC CATSDMGLAEETQYF
once TRBJ2-1 TRBV9 16 NA TGTGCCAGCAGCGTAGACGGCGGGCCAACTTACAATGAGCAGTTCTTC CASSVDGGPTYNEQFF
NA TRBJ1-6 TRBV10-3 16 TRBD1 TGTGCCATCAGTCATGAGCAGACAGGGAGAAATTCACCCCTCCACTTT CAISHEQTGRNSPLHF
NA TRBJ1-1 TRBV12-3/TRBV12-4 13 NA TGTGCCAGCAGTTTTTTGCCGAACACTGAAGCTTTCTTT CASSFLPNTEAFF
NA TRBJ2-5 TRBV6-5 14 TRBD1 TGTGCCAGCAGAACCGGGACAGGGGTCGAGACCCAGTACTTC CASRTGTGVETQYF
once TRBJ1-2 TRBV14 12 NA TGTGCCAGCAGCCAAACGAACTATGGCTACACCTTC CASSQTNYGYTF